This TCR beta chain stems from a study of blood T cell repertoires in COVID-19. Overall study context: The origin of the acute and convalescent COVID-19 samples was the United States, Italy and Spain.

CDR3 size: 15 residues. The germline gives CDR1 SGHAT, CDR2 FQNNGV. V lost 5 bases to trimming and J lost 2 bases, with 15 bases between them. In the source study's methods: Estimates of nucleated cell counts were drawn from the amplification of reference gene primers. TCRdb's copy holds only in-frame clones and misses some; the assay was immunoSEQ multiplex PCR. That table gives V, J and clone size, and the DNA gave D and trimming. The sample carries about 150,000 clones, around four fifths recorded once. The rearrangement joins TRBV11-2 to TRBJ1-2; possible D gene TRBD1, 5 bases. The TCR was taken from a woman aged 40 to 49 with active or convalescent COVID-19. The specimen was peripheral blood. The CDR3 here is CASSPVHRGNYGYTF. CDR3 DNA sequence: TGTGCCAGCAGCCCCGTCCATAGGGGAAACTATGGCTACACCTTC.